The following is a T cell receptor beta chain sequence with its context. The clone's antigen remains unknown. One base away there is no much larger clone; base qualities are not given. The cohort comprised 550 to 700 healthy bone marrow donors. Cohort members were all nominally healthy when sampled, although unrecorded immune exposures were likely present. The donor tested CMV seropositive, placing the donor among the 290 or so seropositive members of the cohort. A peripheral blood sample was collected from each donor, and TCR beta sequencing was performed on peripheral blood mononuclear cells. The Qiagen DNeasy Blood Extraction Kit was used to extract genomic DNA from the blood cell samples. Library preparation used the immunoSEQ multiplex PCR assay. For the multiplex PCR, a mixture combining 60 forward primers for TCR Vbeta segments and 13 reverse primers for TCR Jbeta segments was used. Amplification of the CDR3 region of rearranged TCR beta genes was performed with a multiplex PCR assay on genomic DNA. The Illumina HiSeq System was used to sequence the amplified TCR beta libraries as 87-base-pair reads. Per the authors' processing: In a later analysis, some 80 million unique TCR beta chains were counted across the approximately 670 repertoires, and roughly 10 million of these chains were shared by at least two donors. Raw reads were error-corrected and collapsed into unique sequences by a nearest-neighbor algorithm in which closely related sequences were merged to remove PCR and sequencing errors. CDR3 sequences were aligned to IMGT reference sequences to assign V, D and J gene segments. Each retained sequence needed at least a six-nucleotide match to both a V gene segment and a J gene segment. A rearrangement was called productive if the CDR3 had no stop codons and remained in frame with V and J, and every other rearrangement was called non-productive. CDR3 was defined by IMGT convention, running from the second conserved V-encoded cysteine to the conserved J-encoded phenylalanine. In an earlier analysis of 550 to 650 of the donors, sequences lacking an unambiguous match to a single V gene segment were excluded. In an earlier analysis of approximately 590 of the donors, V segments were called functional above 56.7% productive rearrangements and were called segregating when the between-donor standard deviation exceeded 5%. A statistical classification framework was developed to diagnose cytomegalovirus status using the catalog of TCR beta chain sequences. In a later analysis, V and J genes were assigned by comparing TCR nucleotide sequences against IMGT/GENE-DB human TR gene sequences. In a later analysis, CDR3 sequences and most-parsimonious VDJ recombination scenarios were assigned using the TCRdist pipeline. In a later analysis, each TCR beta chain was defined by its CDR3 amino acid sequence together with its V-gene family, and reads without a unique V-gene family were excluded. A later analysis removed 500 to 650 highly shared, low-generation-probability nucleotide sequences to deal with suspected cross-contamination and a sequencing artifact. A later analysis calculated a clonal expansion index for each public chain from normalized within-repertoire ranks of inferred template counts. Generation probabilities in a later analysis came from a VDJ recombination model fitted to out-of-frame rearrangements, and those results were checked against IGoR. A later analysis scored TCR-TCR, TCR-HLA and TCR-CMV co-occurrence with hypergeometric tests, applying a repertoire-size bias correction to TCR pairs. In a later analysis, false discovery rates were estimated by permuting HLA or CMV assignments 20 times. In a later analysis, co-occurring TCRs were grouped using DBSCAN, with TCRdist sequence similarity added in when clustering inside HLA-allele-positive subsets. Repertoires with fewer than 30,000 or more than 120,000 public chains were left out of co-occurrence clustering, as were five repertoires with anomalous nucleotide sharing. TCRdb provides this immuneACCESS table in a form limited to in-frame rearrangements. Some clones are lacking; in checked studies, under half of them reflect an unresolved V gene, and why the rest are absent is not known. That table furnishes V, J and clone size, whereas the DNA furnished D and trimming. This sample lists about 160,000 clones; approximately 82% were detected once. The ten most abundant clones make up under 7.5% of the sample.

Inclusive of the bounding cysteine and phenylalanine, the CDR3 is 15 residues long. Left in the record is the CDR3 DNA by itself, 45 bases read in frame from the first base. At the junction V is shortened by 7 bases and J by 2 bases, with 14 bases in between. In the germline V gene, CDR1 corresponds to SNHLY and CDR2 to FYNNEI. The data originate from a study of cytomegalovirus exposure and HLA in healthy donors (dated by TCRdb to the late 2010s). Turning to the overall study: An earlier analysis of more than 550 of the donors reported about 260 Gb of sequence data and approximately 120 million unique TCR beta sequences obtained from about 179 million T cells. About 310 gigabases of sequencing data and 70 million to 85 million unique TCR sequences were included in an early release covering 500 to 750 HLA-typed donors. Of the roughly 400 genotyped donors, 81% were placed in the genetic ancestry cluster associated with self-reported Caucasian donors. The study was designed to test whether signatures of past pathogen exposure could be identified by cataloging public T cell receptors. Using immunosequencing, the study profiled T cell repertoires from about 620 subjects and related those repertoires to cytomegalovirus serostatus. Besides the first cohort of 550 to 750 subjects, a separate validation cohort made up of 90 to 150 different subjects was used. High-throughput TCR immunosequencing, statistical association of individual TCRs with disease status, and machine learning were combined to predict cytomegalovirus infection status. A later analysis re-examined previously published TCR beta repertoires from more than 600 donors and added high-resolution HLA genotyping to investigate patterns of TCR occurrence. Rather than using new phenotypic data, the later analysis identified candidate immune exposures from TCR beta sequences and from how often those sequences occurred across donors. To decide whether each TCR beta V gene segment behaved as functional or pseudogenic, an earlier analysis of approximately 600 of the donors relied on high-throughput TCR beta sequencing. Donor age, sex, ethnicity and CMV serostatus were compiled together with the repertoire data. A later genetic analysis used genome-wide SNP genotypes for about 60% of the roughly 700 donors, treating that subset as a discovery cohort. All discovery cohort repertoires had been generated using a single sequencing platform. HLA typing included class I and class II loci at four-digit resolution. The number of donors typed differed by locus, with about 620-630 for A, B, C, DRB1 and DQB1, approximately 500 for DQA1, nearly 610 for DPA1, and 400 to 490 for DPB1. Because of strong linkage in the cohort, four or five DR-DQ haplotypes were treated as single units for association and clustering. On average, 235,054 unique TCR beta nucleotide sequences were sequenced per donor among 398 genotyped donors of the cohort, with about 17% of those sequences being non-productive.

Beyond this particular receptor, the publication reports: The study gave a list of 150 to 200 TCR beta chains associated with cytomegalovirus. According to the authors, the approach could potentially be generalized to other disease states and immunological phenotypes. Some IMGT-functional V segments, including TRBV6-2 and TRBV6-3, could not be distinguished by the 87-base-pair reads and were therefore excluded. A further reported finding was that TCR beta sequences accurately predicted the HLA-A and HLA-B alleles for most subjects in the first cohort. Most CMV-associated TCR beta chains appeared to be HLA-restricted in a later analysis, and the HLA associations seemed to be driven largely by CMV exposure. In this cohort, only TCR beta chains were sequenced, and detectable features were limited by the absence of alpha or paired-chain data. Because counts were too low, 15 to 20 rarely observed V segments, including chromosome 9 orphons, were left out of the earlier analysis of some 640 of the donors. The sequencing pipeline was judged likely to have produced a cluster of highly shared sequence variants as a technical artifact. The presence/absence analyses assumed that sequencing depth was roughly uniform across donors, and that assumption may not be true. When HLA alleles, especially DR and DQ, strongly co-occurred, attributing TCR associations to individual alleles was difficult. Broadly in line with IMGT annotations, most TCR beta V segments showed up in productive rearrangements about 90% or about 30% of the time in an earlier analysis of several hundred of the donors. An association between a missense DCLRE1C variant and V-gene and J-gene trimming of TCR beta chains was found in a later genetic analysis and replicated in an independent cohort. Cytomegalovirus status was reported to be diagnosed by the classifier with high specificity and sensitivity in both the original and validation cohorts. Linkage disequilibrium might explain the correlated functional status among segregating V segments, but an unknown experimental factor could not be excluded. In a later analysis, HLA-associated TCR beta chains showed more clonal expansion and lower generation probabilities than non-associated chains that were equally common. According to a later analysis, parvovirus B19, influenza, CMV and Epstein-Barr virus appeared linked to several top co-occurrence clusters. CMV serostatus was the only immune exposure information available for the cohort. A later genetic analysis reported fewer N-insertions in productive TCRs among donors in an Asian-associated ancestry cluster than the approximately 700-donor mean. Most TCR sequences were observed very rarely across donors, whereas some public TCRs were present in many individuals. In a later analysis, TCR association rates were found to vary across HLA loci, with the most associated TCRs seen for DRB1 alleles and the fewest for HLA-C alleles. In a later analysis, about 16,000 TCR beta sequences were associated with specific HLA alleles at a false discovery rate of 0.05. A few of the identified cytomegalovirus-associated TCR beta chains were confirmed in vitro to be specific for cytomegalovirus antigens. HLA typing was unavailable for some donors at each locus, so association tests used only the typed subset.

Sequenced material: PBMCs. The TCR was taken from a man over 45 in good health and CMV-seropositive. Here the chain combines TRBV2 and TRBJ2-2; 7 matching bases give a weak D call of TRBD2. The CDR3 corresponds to CASNQQGLNTGELFF. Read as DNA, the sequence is TGTGCCAGCAATCAACAGGGACTAAACACCGGGGAGCTGTTTTTT.